The text below deals with one T cell receptor beta chain. Antigen unknown. The source of the sample is a study of T cell clones after liver transplantation. Study in general: Draws occurred before transplant, before withdrawal, and after complete or failed withdrawal.

Assay used: immunoSEQ multiplex PCR; TCRdb lists only in-frame clones, some missing. The data contain 70,000 to 95,000 clones, less than 90% of them singletons. The CDR3 loop spans 15 amino acids. Study-level findings and limits: A significant post-transplant drop in circulating graft-donor-reactive CD4 TCRbeta sequences occurred in most of the 8 subjects. Low donor cell numbers restricted donor-reactive repertoire measurement in a couple of subjects. Conclusions were preliminary, with small, heterogeneous patient groups.

The material sequenced was CD4+ T cells from blood, taken at the 22-month timepoint. The chain joins TRBV21-1 to TRBJ1-5. TRBV21-1 is deemed a pseudogene. The source of this sequence is a human patient who received a liver transplant. Among the T cells, some may be from the graft donor. This CDR3 reads CASSKFEGINQPQHF. The DNA for the CDR3 is TGTGCCAGCAGCAAATTTGAGGGAATTAATCAGCCCCAGCATTTT.